This T cell receptor beta chain emerged from a study of CD8 T cells in Susac syndrome. Study-level results: The TCR sequencing and HLA analysis in the study involved a relatively small number of individuals, as the study acknowledged.

To note about this clonotype: What it binds is not known.

The authors reverse transcribed roughly 0.5 to 1 ug RNA with random hexamers. The authors amplified TCR beta CDR3 across 54 Vbeta and 13 Jbeta using immunoSEQ multiplex PCR. TCRdb ran MiXCR on the immunoSEQ multiplex PCR reads and lists one entry per CDR3 protein. The repertoire holds approximately 170,000 distinct CDR3 sequences, with approximately 92% as singletons. CDR1 is SQVTM and CDR2 is ANQGSEA in the germline V gene. This CDR3 region has 15 residues. Trimming stripped 4 bases from V and 8 bases from J, with 21 bases between. TEMRA cells were FACS-enriched, unlike CD8+ and CD4+ T cells, which were negatively isolated.

The genes are TRBV29-1 and TRBJ2-1; possible D gene TRBD1, 6 bases. Sample: CD4+ T cells from PBMCs. This TCR came from a human donor in good health. In DNA form, the CDR3 reads TGCAGCGTTGGAAATCGCAGGGGTAACGTAGATGAGCAGTTCTTC. Its protein is CSVGNRRGNVDEQFF.